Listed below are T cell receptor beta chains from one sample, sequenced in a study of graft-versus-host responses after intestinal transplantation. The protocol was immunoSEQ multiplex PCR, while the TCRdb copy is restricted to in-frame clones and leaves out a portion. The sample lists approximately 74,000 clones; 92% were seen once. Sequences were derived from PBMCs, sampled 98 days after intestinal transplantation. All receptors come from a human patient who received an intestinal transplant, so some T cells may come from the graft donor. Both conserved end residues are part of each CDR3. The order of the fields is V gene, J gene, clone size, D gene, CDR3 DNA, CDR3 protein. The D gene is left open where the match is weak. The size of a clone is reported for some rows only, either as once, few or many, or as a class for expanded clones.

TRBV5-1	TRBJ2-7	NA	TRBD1	TGCGCCAGCAGCTTGGACAGGGGGGCCTACGAGCAGTACTTC	CASSLDRGAYEQYF
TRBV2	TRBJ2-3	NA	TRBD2	TGTGCCAGCAGTGGACCAGCGGGAGGGAGGTTTTTGACAGATACGCAGTATTTT	CASSGPAGGRFLTDTQYF
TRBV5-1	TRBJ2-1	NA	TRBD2	TGCGCCAGCAGCTCCCGACTAGCGGGAGGTAGTGAGCAGTTCTTC	CASSSRLAGGSEQFF
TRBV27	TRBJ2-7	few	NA	TGTGCCAGCAGTTCCGGGACGGGTTACGAGCAGTACTTC	CASSSGTGYEQYF
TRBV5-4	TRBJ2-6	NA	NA	TGTGCCAGCAGCTTCCTACAGGGATCTGGGGCCAACGTCCTGACTTTC	CASSFLQGSGANVLTF
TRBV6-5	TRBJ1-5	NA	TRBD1	TGTGCCAGCAGTTCGCACAGGGGGGCTCTTAATCAGCCCCAGCATTTT	CASSSHRGALNQPQHF
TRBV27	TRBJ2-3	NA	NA	TGTGCCAGCAGCCTAGCCGCGGATGGTTTGAGCACAGATACGCAGTATTTT	CASSLAADGLSTDTQYF
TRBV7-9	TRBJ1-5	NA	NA	TGTGCCAGCAGCTTAGGACCCGGGGCTCCCCAGCATTTT	CASSLGPGAPQHF
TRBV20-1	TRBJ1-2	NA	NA	TGCAGTGCTAGTCCCGACTATGGCTACACCTTC	CSASPDYGYTF
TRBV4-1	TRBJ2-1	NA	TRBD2	TGCGCCAGCAGCCGTAGCCTAGCGGAGTTCTACAATGAGCAGTTCTTC	CASSRSLAEFYNEQFF
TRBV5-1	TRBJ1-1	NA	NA	TGCGCCAGCAGCTTGGTGTTCGAGAGAAACACTGAAGCTTTCTTT	CASSLVFERNTEAFF
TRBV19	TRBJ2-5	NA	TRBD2	TGTGCCAGTAGTATAAGAGCCGCAGCGGGGGGCCAAGAGACCCAGTACTTC	CASSIRAAAGGQETQYF
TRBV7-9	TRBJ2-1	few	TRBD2	TGTGCCAGCAGCTCCCTAGCGGGAGGCCCGGCCTACAATGAGCAGTTCTTC	CASSSLAGGPAYNEQFF
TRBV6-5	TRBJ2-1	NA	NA	TGTGCCAGCGGGGGAGGGAGGGCCAGGGGGGATGAGCAGTTCTTC	CASGGGRARGDEQFF
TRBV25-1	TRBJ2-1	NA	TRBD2	TGTGCCAGCAGTGAATTGCGTCCCGGACTAGCGTTCCATGAGCAGTTCTTC	CASSELRPGLAFHEQFF
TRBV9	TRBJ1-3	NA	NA	TGTGCCAGCAGCGTAGCAGGGAGCTCTGGAAACACCATATATTTT	CASSVAGSSGNTIYF
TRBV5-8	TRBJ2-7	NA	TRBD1	TGTGCCAGCAGCCGCACCGGGACAGGGCTTTCCTACGAGCAGTACTTC	CASSRTGTGLSYEQYF
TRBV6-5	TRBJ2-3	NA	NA	TGTGCCAGCAGGGGGCAGGGAATCTCTGGAACGCAGTATTTT	CASRGQGISGTQYF
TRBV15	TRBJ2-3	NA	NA	TGTGCCACCAGCCGCCGGCGGGTGGCTTCTAGCACAGATACGCAGTATTTT	CATSRRRVASSTDTQYF
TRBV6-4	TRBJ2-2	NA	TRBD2	TGTGCCAGCAGTGGACTAGCGGGGGCCGGGGAGCTGTTTTTT	CASSGLAGAGELFF
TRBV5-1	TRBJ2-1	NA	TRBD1	TGCGCCAGCAGCTTGAGGGACAGCTCCTACAATGAGCAGTTCTTC	CASSLRDSSYNEQFF
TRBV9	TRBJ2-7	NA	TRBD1	TGTGCCAGCAGCCCCGCTGTCAGCCAGGGGGAGAACGAGCAGTACTTC	CASSPAVSQGENEQYF
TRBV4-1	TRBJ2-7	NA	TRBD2	TGCGCCAGCAGCCTAGGACTAGCCGTGAGCTCCTACGAGCAGTACTTC	CASSLGLAVSSYEQYF
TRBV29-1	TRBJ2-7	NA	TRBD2	TGCAGCGTGGCGGGAGGGGGGGGATACGAGCAGTACTTC	CSVAGGGGYEQYF
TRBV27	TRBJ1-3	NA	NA	TGTGCCAGCAGTTTATCGGTAGGGGCTGGAAACACCATATATTTT	CASSLSVGAGNTIYF
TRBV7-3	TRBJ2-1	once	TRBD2	TGTGCCAGCAGCGTCTTTTCTAGCGGGGACCTCAATGAGCAGTTCTTC	CASSVFSSGDLNEQFF
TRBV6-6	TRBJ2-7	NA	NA	TGTGCCAGCAGGTCCCTGCAGAGGGAGCAGTACTTC	CASRSLQREQYF
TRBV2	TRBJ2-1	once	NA	TGTGCCAGCAGTGACCGGGGGGCCTCCTCCTACAATGAGCAGTTCTTC	CASSDRGASSYNEQFF